A single sample gave rise to the 5 T cell receptor beta chains below, sequenced in a study of cytomegalovirus exposure and HLA in healthy donors. Data came from immunoSEQ multiplex PCR; TCRdb stores just in-frame clones and leaves some out. The sample holds around 150,000 clones; 85% to 90% are singletons and the top ten take around 10%. The sample was PBMCs. The source is a woman aged 18-35 years in good health and CMV-seropositive.

The chain recombines TRBV21-1 with TRBJ1-2; TRBD1, the table's D call, was not compared with the DNA. TRBV21-1 is noted as a pseudogene. The length of the CDR3 is 13 residues. The CDR3, as DNA: TGTGCCAGCAGGCTACAGAGCCCCTATGGCTACACCTTC. Translation gives CASRLQSPYGYTF.

The gene calls are TRBV9 and TRBJ1-4, with TRBD1 identical over 8 bases. CDR1 is SGDLS and CDR2 is YYNGEE in the germline V gene. V trimming: 4 bases; J trimming: 8 bases; junction bases outside the gene matches: 7. The CDR3 runs to 14 residues. CDR3 nucleotides: TGTGCCAGCAGCCCCCCGGACAGGGAAGAAAAACTGTTTTTT. Amino acid sequence: CASSPPDREEKLFF.

V is TRBV10-3 and J is TRBJ2-7; the match to TRBD2 covers 10 bases. The germline gives CDR1 ENHRY, CDR2 SYGVKD. The ends lost 4 bases at V and 2 bases at J; junction bases unmatched: 5. CDR3 size: 15 residues. DNA of the CDR3: TGTGCCATCAGTGGGCTAGCGGGAGAGACCTACGAGCAGTACTTC. This codes for CAISGLAGETYEQYF.

This clone was found once. This chain uses TRBV28 with TRBJ1-1; D not certain. The CDR3 has 15 amino acids. Trimming took off 3 bases at V and 1 base at J, with 12 bases between the two ends. Germline lookup yields CDR1 MDHEN and CDR2 SYDVKM. Here the CDR3 DNA reads TGTGCCAGCAGTTTCCATGGAGCCGGGAACACTGAAGCTTTCTTT. Protein sequence: CASSFHGAGNTEAFF.

The gene calls are TRBV13 and TRBJ2-5, with 10 bases lining up with TRBD2. Germline CDR1 and CDR2: PRHDT and FYEKMQ (reference sequence). Trimming removed 5 bases from V and 4 bases from J; junction bases left unmatched: 4. The CDR3 has 14 residues. DNA for the CDR3: TGTGCCAGCAGCGCCGTAGCGGGAGGAGAGACCCAGTACTTC. It codes for CASSAVAGGETQYF.